These 6 T cell receptor beta chains were sequenced from one sample in a study of blood T cells in healthy people across ages. Using a J-beta primer mix together with a sample-barcoded 5' primer, a second PCR was run for roughly 7 to 11 cycles. In TCRdb, the 5' RACE reads were re-called with MiXCR into one record per CDR3 protein. The data hold 550,000 to 750,000 distinct CDR3 sequences, with around 20% observed a single time. The sample taken for sequencing was blood. Source of these receptors: a man between 65 and 85 years old in good health.

This clonotype was seen more than once but under ten times. The genes are TRBV29-1 and TRBJ2-3; D may be TRBD1 (5 bases). Germline CDR1 reads SQVTM; CDR2 reads ANQGSEA. This CDR3 is 14 amino acids long. V lost 4 bases to trimming and J lost 2 bases, with 13 bases between them. The CDR3 loop reads CSVVDTINTDTQYF. The CDR3 coding sequence is TGCAGCGTTGTGGACACAATAAACACAGATACGCAGTATTTT.

The rearrangement uses TRBV7-2 and TRBJ1-6; tentative D call: TRBD1 (5 bases). The CDR3 spans 14 residues. CDR1 is SGHTA, CDR2 FQGNSA, per germline. V shed 7 bases and J shed 10 bases, with 17 bases lying between them. CDR3 residues: CASTGDASSSPLHF. CDR3 sequence (DNA): TGTGCCAGCACGGGGGACGCTAGCTCCTCACCCCTCCACTTT. The full variable domain, its missing parts supplied by reference TRBV7-2 and TRBJ1-6, is GAGVSQSPSNKVTEKGKDVELRCDPISGHTALYWYRQSLGQGLEFLIYFQGNSAPDKSGLPSDRFSAERTGGSVSTLTIQRTQQEDSAVYLCASTGDASSSPLHFGNGTRLTVT.

J is TRBJ2-5 and V is TRBV6-2 or TRBV6-3; TRBD2 matches 10 bases. Trimming cost V 7 bases and J 4 bases; bases outside gene matches: 12. The CDR3 consists of 16 residues. Germline loops: CDR1 MNHEY, CDR2 SVGEGT. As DNA, the CDR3 is TGTGCCAGCACTGTACTGGATAGCGGGAGGCCAGAGACCCAGTACTTC. Encoded protein: CASTVLDSGRPETQYF.

The CDR3 protein is CASKPDSPYEQYF. The DNA for the CDR3 is TGTGCCAGCAAGCCGGACAGCCCCTACGAGCAGTACTTC. The V gene is TRBV2, the J gene TRBJ2-5, with a possible D match to TRBD1 (6 bases). The end of the DNA fits TRBJ2-7 better, so the J call may be wrong. The CDR3 covers 13 residues. CDR1 SNHLY and CDR2 FYNNEI come from the germline V gene.

This clonotype has a count of ten or more. The J gene is TRBJ2-5, the V gene TRBV29-1; tentatively, D is TRBD1 (5 bases). V lost 4 bases and J lost 4, with 7 bases in between. The CDR3 sequence is 11 residues long. In germline, CDR1 is SQVTM, CDR2 ANQGSEA. CDR3 bases: TGCAGCGTTGGACAGCTAGAGACCCAGTACTTC. Its translation: CSVGQLETQYF.

This sequence joins TRBV6-5 and TRBJ2-3; D gene uncertain. Germline values: CDR1 MNHEY, CDR2 SVGAGI. V dropped 7 bases and J dropped 1 base, with 9 bases sitting between them. The CDR3 extends over 13 amino acids. The CDR3 is CASKDGRTDTQYF. For the CDR3, the DNA is TGTGCCAGCAAGGACGGGCGCACAGATACGCAGTATTTT.